Listed here are 26 T cell receptor beta chains from one sample, sequenced in a study of T cells in Graves' hyperthyroidism and ophthalmopathy (dated by TCRdb to the late 2010s). Library creation used multiplex PCR. Sequencing was performed on an Illumina HiSeq 2000. Amplification of TCR beta CDR3 regions was carried out from RNA transcripts. For the first round of RT-PCR on the TCR CDR3, the HTBI primer set was used together with the Qiagen OneStep RT-PCR kit. Using fastp trimming at Q25 and MiXCR clonotype assembly, TCRdb reanalyzed the public sequencing data and kept in-frame beta chains. Entries that share a CDR3 protein sequence are merged under the most common genes and DNA. Recorded for this sample are roughly 160,000 distinct CDR3 sequences; about a tenth of them occurred a single time. In total, the top ten clones hold roughly a fifth of the sample. Material for sequencing was blood. Receptor source: a young woman with Graves' hyperthyroidism that later progressed to Graves' ophthalmopathy.

This clonotype was detected ten times or more. The genes are TRBV28 and TRBJ1-2; D not resolved. Germline assignment: CDR1 MDHEN and CDR2 SYDVKM. The CDR3 length is 11 residues. Deletions cut 11 bases from V and 6 bases from J, with 13 bases between. The CDR3: CAGGRTDGYTF. Written as DNA, the CDR3 is TGTGCCGGTGGCCGCACGGATGGCTACACCTTC.

Remarks on this clonotype: A much larger clone differs by one base, so this may be a read error. The rearrangement links TRBV13 to TRBJ1-2; 8 positions agree with TRBD1. Germline lookup yields CDR1 PRHDT and CDR2 FYEKMQ (reference sequence). Unmatched junction bases numbered 5, after V lost 6 bases and J lost 8 bases. The CDR3 covers 12 residues. The CDR3 loop reads CASRRTGSGYTF. DNA for the CDR3: TGTGCCAGCAGAAGGACAGGGAGCGGCTACACCTTC. Based on the CDR3 plus reference TRBV13 and TRBJ1-2, the full variable domain is AAGVIQSPRHLIKEKRETATLKCYPIPRHDTVYWYQQGPGQDPQFLISFYEKMQSDKGSIPDRFSAQQFSDYHSELNMSSLELGDSALYFCASRRTGSGYTFGSGTRLTVV.

In its sample, this clonotype was seen many times. The gene calls are TRBV15 and TRBJ2-7; D uncertain. Germline V gene sequence: CDR1 LNHNV, CDR2 YYDKDF (reference sequence). The V end lost 8 bases, the J end lost 3 bases, and 11 bases lay between the germline ends. The length of the CDR3 is 12 residues. CDR3: CATGGSYYEQYF. CDR3 coding DNA: TGTGCCACCGGCGGCAGTTACTACGAGCAGTACTTC.

This clonotype turned up a few times. The J gene is TRBJ2-1, the V gene TRBV15; possibly TRBD1 for D (5 bases). This CDR3 has 20 amino acids. CDR1 and CDR2 (germline): LNHNV, YYDKDF (reference sequence). Trimming removed 1 base at V and 1 base at J, with 23 bases between. DNA of the CDR3: TGTGCCACCAGCAGAGTTAATTGGCAGGGTTTCCCAACTTCCTACAATGAGCAGTTCTTC. Protein product: CATSRVNWQGFPTSYNEQFF.

V usage is TRBV6-2 or TRBV6-3 and J usage is TRBJ2-7, with TRBD2 matching 9 bases. The CDR3 consists of 15 residues. The germline V gene has CDR1 MNHEY and CDR2 SVGEGT. J lost 2 bases, V lost 2 bases, and 4 bases had no gene match. CDR3 in DNA: TGTGCCAGCAGTTACATCGCGGGAGGGGCCTACGAGCAGTACTTC. Translated: CASSYIAGGAYEQYF.

This clonotype showed up just a few times. The chain joins TRBV12-3 or TRBV12-4 to TRBJ2-3, with 13 bases identical to TRBD2. V shed 10 bases and J 2 bases; nucleotides not matched to a gene: 6. There are 15 residues in the CDR3. CDR3 sequence: CATKTSGGITDTQYF. In nucleotides, the CDR3 is TGTGCCACCAAGACTAGCGGGGGGATCACAGATACGCAGTATTTT.

The table lists this clonotype with many counts. The chain uses TRBV29-1 and TRBJ2-3; 10 nucleotides agree with TRBD2. J lost 6 bases, V lost 5 bases, and 11 bases had no gene match. This CDR3 has 15 residues. Germline CDR1 SQVTM, CDR2 ANQGSEA. The CDR3 loop is CSVKGAGGPRDTQYF. DNA of the CDR3: TGCAGCGTTAAGGGAGCGGGAGGGCCTCGGGATACGCAGTATTTT.

The chain joins TRBV6-1 to TRBJ1-5, with a tentative D call TRBD1 (5 bases). Trimming removed 3 bases at V and 4 bases at J, with 7 bases between. CDR3 length: 13 residues. Looked up from germline, CDR1 is MNHNS and CDR2 is SASEGT. In DNA form, the CDR3 reads TGTGCCAGCAGTGAGAACAGGAATCAGCCCCAGCATTTT. It specifies CASSENRNQPQHF.

This rearrangement joins TRBV7-3 to TRBJ2-1, with D unclear. The CDR3 covers 12 residues. CDR1 SGHTA and CDR2 FQGTGA come from the germline V gene. V shed 4 bases and J shed 9 bases, with 10 bases lying between them. DNA of the CDR3: TGTGCCAGCAGCTATGAATTGGGTGAGCAGTTCTTC. The encoded protein is CASSYELGEQFF.

This clonotype appeared a few times. The rearrangement joins TRBV15 to TRBJ2-3, with D tentatively TRBD1 or TRBD2 (7 bases each). Germline CDR1 and CDR2: LNHNV and YYDKDF (reference sequence). With 0 bases removed from V and 6 bases from J, the gap between germline ends came to 16 bases. The CDR3 length is 16 residues. The CDR3: CATSRDRGGGGDTQYF. The DNA for the CDR3 is TGTGCCACCAGCAGAGATCGGGGAGGGGGCGGGGATACGCAGTATTTT.

V and J are TRBV7-9 and TRBJ1-2, with TRBD1 as a possible D gene (5 bases). The CDR3 totals 13 residues. The germline V and J ends were trimmed by 6 bases and 4 bases, with 12 bases remaining between them. From germline, CDR1 is SEHNR and CDR2 FQNEAQ (reference sequence). The CDR3 protein is CASRGEVIYGYTF. The CDR3 region has the DNA TGTGCCAGCAGGGGGGAGGTCATCTATGGCTACACCTTC.

This clonotype was recorded at least ten times. The chain is built from TRBV5-5 and TRBJ1-1, with D possibly TRBD1 on 6 matching bases. Germline V CDR1 and CDR2: SGHKS, YYEKEE (reference sequence). There are 12 residues in the CDR3. V was pared by 2 bases and J by 6 bases, with 8 bases between. The DNA of the CDR3 is TGTGCCAGCAGCTTAGGGGGGCCTGAAGCTTTCTTT. It codes for CASSLGGPEAFF.

In this sample, this clonotype turned up many times. The chain carries TRBV27 and TRBJ2-4, with 7 bases matching TRBD1. The CDR3 consists of 16 residues. The germline CDR1 and CDR2 sequences are MNHEY and SMNVEV (reference sequence). The V segment lost 7 bases and the J segment 3 bases; nucleotides outside the gene matches: 12. The CDR3 loop reads CASTTLRGTGKNIQYF. CDR3 bases: TGTGCCAGCACTACTCTCAGGGGGACCGGCAAAAACATTCAGTACTTC.

This clonotype was picked up many times. This chain uses TRBV20-1 with TRBJ2-2; unclear D gene. Germline assignment: CDR1 DFQATT and CDR2 SNEGSKA (reference sequence). V shed 4 bases and J shed 6 bases, with 12 bases lying between them. The CDR3 totals 13 residues. CDR3 DNA: TGCAGTGCTACCGGGTTTGAGCCCGGGGAGCTGTTTTTT. Translated: CSATGFEPGELFF.

The chain carries TRBV20-1 and TRBJ1-1; 8 nucleotides align to TRBD1. Trimming at V came to 3 bases and at J to 6 bases, leaving 12 bases not matched to a gene. CDR3 size: 15 residues. CDR1 and CDR2 (germline): DFQATT, SNEGSKA (reference sequence). The DNA of the CDR3 is TGCAGTGCTAGGTCAGGAGACAGGGGTACCCCTGAAGCTTTCTTT. Protein: CSARSGDRGTPEAFF.

This clonotype has ten or more counts. The chain uses TRBV28 and TRBJ1-5; D not certain. Germline CDR1 and CDR2: MDHEN and SYDVKM. The CDR3 spans 11 residues. V was trimmed by 6 bases and J by 4 bases, leaving 4 bases between them. The CDR3 DNA reads as TGTGCCAGCAGCCAGAATCAGCCCCAGCATTTT. It is translated as CASSQNQPQHF.

This clonotype showed up many times. The chain links TRBV7-2 to TRBJ2-2; TRBD2 matches at 14 bases. V gave up 4 bases and J gave up 7 bases; unmatched junction bases: 8. In germline, CDR1 is SGHTA, CDR2 FQGNSA. The CDR3 length is 17 residues. CDR3 residues: CASSSGLAGDYDGELFF. The CDR3 nucleotides read TGTGCCAGCAGCTCGGGACTAGCGGGGGATTATGACGGGGAGCTGTTTTTT.

In this sample, this clonotype turned up a few times. The chain joins TRBV9 to TRBJ2-3, with D possibly TRBD1 on 5 matching bases. V was pared by 4 bases and J by 3 bases, with 18 bases between. Germline CDR1 SGDLS, CDR2 YYNGEE. The CDR3 spans 16 residues. CDR3 coding DNA: TGTGCCAGCAGCCTCCCCCGCAGGGCAGGGACAGATACGCAGTATTTT. Translation gives CASSLPRRAGTDTQYF.

The rearrangement links TRBV5-1 to TRBJ1-3; D uncertain. The CDR3 length is 15 residues. Looked up from germline, CDR1 is SGHRS and CDR2 is YFSETQ. V lost 0 bases and J lost 3, with 10 bases in between. The CDR3 loop reads CASSLGPLLGNTIYF. Written as DNA, the CDR3 is TGCGCCAGCAGCTTGGGCCCTCTGCTTGGAAACACCATATATTTT.

Details on this clonotype: Possible read error: a much larger clone is one base away. J is TRBJ1-6 and V is TRBV6-5; D is perhaps TRBD1 (6 bases). This CDR3 spans 15 amino acids. Germline V CDR1 and CDR2: MNHEY, SVGAGI. As DNA, the CDR3 is TGTGTCAGCAGTTACTCGAGGCAGGGGAGATCACCCCTCCACTTT. This encodes CVSSYSRQGRSPLHF.

The sample holds a few counts of this clonotype. The rearrangement links TRBV6-1 to TRBJ2-7, with 12 bases identical to TRBD2. The CDR3 spans 17 residues. Germline CDR1 and CDR2: MNHNS and SASEGT. The J segment lost 1 base and the V segment lost 5 bases, leaving 9 bases of the junction unmatched. For the CDR3, the DNA is TGTGCCAGCAGTTACCCTAAACTAGCGGGAGGATCCTACGAGCAGTACTTC. This translates into CASSYPKLAGGSYEQYF.

This clonotype occurred many times. V gene TRBV19 combines with J gene TRBJ2-1; 10 positions match TRBD2. The CDR3 has 19 residues. CDR1 and CDR2 (germline): LNHDA, SQIVND (reference sequence). Trimming cost V 4 bases and J 4 bases; bases outside gene matches: 16. In DNA, the CDR3 is TGTGCCAGTAGTAATACCCCGGGACTAGCGACTCTCCTTTACAATGAGCAGTTCTTC. It translates to CASSNTPGLATLLYNEQFF.

This clonotype appeared many times. The chain carries TRBV20-1 and TRBJ2-7; 8 nucleotides align to TRBD2. J was trimmed by 3 bases and V by 3 bases; bases with no gene match: 4. Germline CDR1 reads DFQATT; CDR2 reads SNEGSKA (reference sequence). This CDR3 spans 13 amino acids. CDR3: CSASLAGNYEQYF. CDR3 DNA: TGCAGTGCTAGCCTAGCGGGCAACTACGAGCAGTACTTC.

In its sample, this clonotype was seen many times. V usage is TRBV20-1 and J usage is TRBJ2-7; 7 bases agree with TRBD1. CDR1 is DFQATT and CDR2 is SNEGSKA in the germline V gene (reference sequence). The junction had 5 bases not matched to a gene; V was cut back by 1 base and J by 2 bases. The CDR3 sequence is 14 residues long. Here the CDR3 DNA reads TGCAGTGCTAGAGTACAGGGGATCACCTACGAGCAGTACTTC. This translates into CSARVQGITYEQYF.

In its sample, this clonotype was seen many times. V usage is TRBV15 and J usage is TRBJ1-2; TRBD1 aligns across 8 bases. Losses at the gene ends were 3 bases for V and 8 bases for J; bases not matched to a gene: 8. Per the germline V gene, CDR1 is LNHNV and CDR2 is YYDKDF (reference sequence). The CDR3 is 14 amino acids. CDR3 nucleotides: TGTGCCACCAGCAGTGGACAGGGTGGGGGCGGCTACACCTTC. It is translated as CATSSGQGGGGYTF.

This clonotype was observed at least ten times. CDR3 DNA sequence: TGTGCCAGCAGCGTAGGGGGCGCGGTGAACACTGAAGCTTTCTTT. It yields the protein CASSVGGAVNTEAFF. This chain connects TRBV9 to TRBJ1-1; a weak D match, TRBD1 (5 bases). The V gene lost 0 bases and the J gene lost 0 bases, with 9 bases spanning the gap. The length of the CDR3 is 15 residues. Per the germline V gene, CDR1 is SGDLS and CDR2 is YYNGEE. Combining the CDR3 with reference TRBV9 and TRBJ1-1 gives the whole variable domain DSGVTQTPKHLITATGQRVTLRCSPRSGDLSVYWYQQSLDQGLQFLIQYYNGEERAKGNILERFSAQQFPDLHSELNLSSLELGDSALYFCASSVGGAVNTEAFFGQGTRLTVV.